Sequencing of this TCR beta chain was carried out in a study of T cells after yellow fever vaccination. Trimming shortened V by 7 bases and J by 8 bases, and 9 bases separated the two germline ends. Germline V gene data show CDR1 as SGHTA and CDR2 as FQGNSA. CDR3 length: 12 amino acids. MiXCR, applied by TCRdb to the 5' RACE reads, yields one record per CDR3 protein. The sample shows hundreds of thousands of distinct CDR3 sequences, about a sixth of them seen only once. This clonotype appeared many times. The chain employs TRBV7-2 and TRBJ1-6, with D uncertain. This material consisted of PBMCs, taken more than 4 days after the first yellow fever vaccination. The origin of this receptor is a man between 18 and 35 years old who received the YFV17D yellow fever vaccine. The CDR3 nucleotides are TGTGCCAGCACTCGGGCAGATTCACCCCTCCACTTT. Translated: CASTRADSPLHF.